The next 10 T cell receptor beta chains were all read from a single sample in a study of blood T cell repertoires in COVID-19. Profiled with immunoSEQ multiplex PCR; TCRdb holds only in-frame clones, not every one. This sample has fewer than 250,000 clones, with around 84% found just once. The sample was peripheral blood. These receptors all stem from a man younger than 40 with active or convalescent COVID-19.

V usage is TRBV6-4 and J usage is TRBJ2-1, with D possibly being TRBD1 (6 bases). The V end lost 3 bases, the J end lost 4 bases, and 16 bases lay between the germline ends. This CDR3 has 16 residues. The germline V gene encodes CDR1 MRHNA and CDR2 SNTAGT. In DNA form, the CDR3 reads TGTGCCAGCAGTGAAGTTGTCGGGACAATTTACAATGAGCAGTTCTTC. Translating it yields CASSEVVGTIYNEQFF.

V and J are TRBV4-1 and TRBJ1-3, with 9 positions matching TRBD1. V was clipped by 2 bases and J by 8 bases; unmatched bases: 7. The CDR3 contains 15 residues. The germline CDR1 and CDR2 sequences are MGHRA and YSYEKL. This CDR3 is CASSQTRDREYTIYF. In DNA form, the CDR3 reads TGCGCCAGCAGCCAAACCCGGGACAGGGAGTACACCATATATTTT.

The V gene is TRBV18, the J gene TRBJ1-2, with D possibly being TRBD1 (5 bases). V dropped 6 bases and J dropped 4 bases, with 15 bases sitting between them. The CDR3 runs to 14 residues. Germline V gives CDR1 KGHSH, CDR2 LQKENI. In DNA form, the CDR3 reads TGTGCCAGCTCTGGCCAGGGTCTAACCTATGGCTACACCTTC. This translates into CASSGQGLTYGYTF.

The chain is built from TRBV7-2 and TRBJ1-4; tentative D call: TRBD1 (5 bases). Germline CDR1 and CDR2: SGHTA and FQGNSA. The V gene lost 1 base and the J gene lost 4 bases, with 13 bases spanning the gap. This CDR3 is 16 amino acids long. The CDR3 DNA reads TGTGCCAGCAGCTTAGAGGTGGGGCAGCGTAATGAAAAACTGTTTTTT. It encodes CASSLEVGQRNEKLFF.

The chain couples TRBV9 to TRBJ1-4; D not resolved. CDR3 size: 14 residues. V was trimmed by 4 bases and J by 5 bases, leaving 12 bases between them. CDR1 SGDLS and CDR2 YYNGEE come from the germline V gene. CDR3 DNA: TGTGCCAGCAGCCTCACCGGGTCAAATGAAAAACTGTTTTTT. Amino acid sequence: CASSLTGSNEKLFF.

On this clone: Compared with germline, one end of the junction differs, possibly owing to a read error. This chain joins TRBV15 and TRBJ1-2; no reliable D call. The CDR3 sequence is 13 residues long. Germline loops: CDR1 LNHNV, CDR2 YYDKDF (reference sequence). CDR3 region: CATSRDPNYGYTF. The CDR3 bases are TGTGCCACCAGCAGAGATCCTAATTATGGCTACACCTTC.

The chain carries TRBV30 and TRBJ1-4; 10 bases agree with TRBD1. Trimming took 3 bases from V and 7 from J; bases not matched to a gene: 5. CDR3 length: 14 residues. CDR1 is GTSNPN and CDR2 is SVGIG in the germline V gene (reference sequence). The CDR3 reads CAWRTGGRGEKLFF. The CDR3 coding sequence is TGTGCCTGGAGGACAGGGGGCAGGGGTGAAAAACTGTTTTTT.

This clone was counted once. The chain recombines TRBV5-6 with TRBJ2-6; TRBD1 aligns across 9 bases. Trimming at V came to 2 bases and at J to 0 bases, leaving 3 bases not matched to a gene. Per germline, CDR1 SGHDT and CDR2 YYEEEE. This CDR3 is built from 17 residues. The CDR3 DNA sequence: TGTGCCAGCAGCTTCGGACAGGGGATCTCTGGGGCCAACGTCCTGACTTTC. It translates to CASSFGQGISGANVLTF.

This clone was counted between two and nine times. The DNA of the CDR3 is TGCAGCGTTGCCAGGGAACTGGGTTCACCCCTCCACTTT. Protein product: CSVARELGSPLHF. This rearrangement joins TRBV29-1 to TRBJ1-6; D possibly corresponds to TRBD1 (5 bases). Trimming stripped 4 bases from V and 9 bases from J, with 13 bases between. The germline V gene has CDR1 SQVTM and CDR2 ANQGSEA. The CDR3 extends over 13 amino acids.

The chain combines TRBV28 with TRBJ2-4, with D possibly matching TRBD2 (6 bases). Trimming cost V 6 bases and J 6 bases, with 27 bases left between them. This CDR3 is 18 amino acids long. Germline loops: CDR1 MDHEN, CDR2 SYDVKM. For the CDR3, the DNA is TGTGCCAGCAGACAACCGTGGAGGAAAAAGGAGGGGTCAAACATTCAGTACTTC. Protein: CASRQPWRKKEGSNIQYF.